Included here is one TCR beta chain sequence, with context. Assay used: immunoSEQ multiplex PCR; TCRdb lists only in-frame clones, some missing. This table holds roughly 250,000 clones, 85% to 90% found once. These data come from a study of blood T cell repertoires in COVID-19. The source is a woman in her forties or fifties who had recovered from COVID-19. Sequenced material: PBMCs or T cells enriched from blood (not recorded which).

The CDR3 region is CASNRVGLSGNTIYF. CDR3 DNA: TGTGCCAGCAACAGGGTAGGCCTCTCTGGAAACACCATATATTTT. The chain carries TRBV19 and TRBJ1-3; D may be TRBD1 (6 bases). Trimming cost V 9 bases and J 0 bases, with 15 bases left between them. Germline lookup yields CDR1 LNHDA and CDR2 SQIVND (reference sequence). CDR3 length: 15 residues.